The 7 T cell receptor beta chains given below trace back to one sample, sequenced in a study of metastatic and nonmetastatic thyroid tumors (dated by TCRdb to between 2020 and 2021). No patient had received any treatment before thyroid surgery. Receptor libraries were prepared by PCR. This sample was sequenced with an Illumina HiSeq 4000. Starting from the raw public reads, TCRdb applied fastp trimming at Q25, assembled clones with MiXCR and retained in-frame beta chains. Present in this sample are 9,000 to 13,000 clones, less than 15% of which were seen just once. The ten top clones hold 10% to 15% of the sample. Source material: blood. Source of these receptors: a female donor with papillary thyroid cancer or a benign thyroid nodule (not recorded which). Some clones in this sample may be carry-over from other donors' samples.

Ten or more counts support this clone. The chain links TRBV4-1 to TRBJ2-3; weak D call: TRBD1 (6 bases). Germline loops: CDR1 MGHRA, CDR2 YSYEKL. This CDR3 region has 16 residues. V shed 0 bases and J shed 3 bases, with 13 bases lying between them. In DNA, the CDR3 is TGCGCCAGCAGCCAAGAGCGCACAGGGTTTACAGATACGCAGTATTTT. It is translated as CASSQERTGFTDTQYF.

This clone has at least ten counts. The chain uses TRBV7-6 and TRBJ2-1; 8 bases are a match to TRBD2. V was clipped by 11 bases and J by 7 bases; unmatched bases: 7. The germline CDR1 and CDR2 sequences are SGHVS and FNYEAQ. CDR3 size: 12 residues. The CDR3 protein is CASRGGGNEQFF. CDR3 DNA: TGTGCCTCCCGGGGGGGGGGAAATGAGCAGTTCTTC.

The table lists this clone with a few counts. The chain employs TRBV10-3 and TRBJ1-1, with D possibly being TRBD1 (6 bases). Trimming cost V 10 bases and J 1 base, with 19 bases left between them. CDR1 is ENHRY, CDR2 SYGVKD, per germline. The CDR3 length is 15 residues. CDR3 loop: CATLQTGLGNTEAFF. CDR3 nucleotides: TGTGCCACCTTACAAACAGGGTTAGGGAACACTGAAGCTTTCTTT.

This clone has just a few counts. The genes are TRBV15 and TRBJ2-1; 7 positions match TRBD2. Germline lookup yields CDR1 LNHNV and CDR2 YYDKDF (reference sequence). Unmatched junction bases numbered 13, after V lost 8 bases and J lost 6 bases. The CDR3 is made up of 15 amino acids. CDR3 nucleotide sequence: TGTGCCACCTCCTTGTGTGGGAGGGCCTGCAATGAGCAGTTCTTC. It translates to CATSLCGRACNEQFF.

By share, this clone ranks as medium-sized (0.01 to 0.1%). The CDR3 DNA sequence: TGCGCCAGCAGCCAAACAGGGGCGGCGGACGGGGAGCTGTTTTTT. This codes for CASSQTGAADGELFF. The genes are TRBV4-1 and TRBJ2-2, with 7 nucleotides matching TRBD1. The V gene's germline CDR1 is MGHRA and CDR2 YSYEKL. V trimming: 2 bases; J trimming: 7 bases; junction bases outside the gene matches: 7. The CDR3 has 15 amino acids.

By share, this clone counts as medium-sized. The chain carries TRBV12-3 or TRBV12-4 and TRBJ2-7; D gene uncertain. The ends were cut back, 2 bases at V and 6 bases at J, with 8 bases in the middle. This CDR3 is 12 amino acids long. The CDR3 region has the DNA TGTGCCAGCAGTTTAAGGTCAGGCGAGCAGTACTTC. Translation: CASSLRSGEQYF.

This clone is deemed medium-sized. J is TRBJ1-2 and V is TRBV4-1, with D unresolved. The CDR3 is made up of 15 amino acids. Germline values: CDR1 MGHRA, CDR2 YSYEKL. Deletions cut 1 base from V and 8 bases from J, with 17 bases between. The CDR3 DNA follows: TGCGCCAGCAGCCAAGTCAGTAGAGGGCCTCGGGGCTACACCTTC. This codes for CASSQVSRGPRGYTF.